The sequence of this T cell receptor (beta chain) was determined in a study of CD8 T cells in ankylosing spondylitis. Study-wide results and limits: Blood from ankylosing spondylitis patients appeared to carry a characteristic roughly eight-variant TCR beta motif.

In its sample, this clonotype was seen a few times. Its target is unknown. The CDR3 length is 17 residues. Trimming cost V 4 bases and J 4 bases, with 21 bases left between them. Germline CDR1 is SGDLS and CDR2 is YYNGEE. TCRdb ran MiXCR on the 5' RACE reads and lists one entry per CDR3 protein. The profile shows some 330,000 distinct CDR3 sequences, less than 9.5% of them singletons. The receptor comes from a male donor with ankylosing spondylitis. The specimen was blood, either unsorted or a sorted T cell fraction (not recorded which). The V call is TRBV9, the J call TRBJ2-1, with a possible D match to TRBD1 (6 bases). In nucleotides, the CDR3 is TGTGCCAGCAGCCTAGATTCCCGACAGGCCCCGTACAATGAGCAGTTCTTC. It translates to CASSLDSRQAPYNEQFF.